These T cell receptor beta chains were read from a single sample in a study of shared T cell receptors in the human thymus. TCRdb keeps only in-frame clones here, not all; method: immunoSEQ multiplex PCR. This table has about 660,000 clones, 70% to 90% appearing once. The data were also submitted as part of a second study, on human thymus T cells.

Material for sequencing was thymocytes. The receptors were sampled from a boy younger than two with a congenital heart defect. The CDR3 runs from the conserved cysteine through the conserved F or W. The D gene is left open where the match is weak. The size of a clone is reported for some rows only, either as once, few or many, or as a class for expanded clones.

j_gene	abundance	d_gene	v_gene	CDR3nt	CDR3aa
TRBJ2-2	.	TRBD1	TRBV4-3	TGCGCCAGCAGCCAAGCCCGGACAGGGGGCACCGGGGAGCTGTTTTTT	CASSQARTGGTGELFF
TRBJ1-2	once	.	TRBV28	TGTGCCAGCAGCCCCTCCGCGGAGGTACGGTTCTATGGCTACACCTTC	CASSPSAEVRFYGYTF
TRBJ2-1	.	TRBD2	TRBV9	TGTGCCAGCAGCGTAGGGACTAGCGGCTACAATGAGCAGTTCTTC	CASSVGTSGYNEQFF
TRBJ1-1	few	.	TRBV5-8	TGTGCCAGCAGCTTGGTCAACAGTCACATGAACACTGAAGCTTTCTTT	CASSLVNSHMNTEAFF
TRBJ2-3	.	TRBD2	TRBV4-1	TGCGCCAGCAGCCCGATTGCCCTAGCGGCTAGCACAGATACGCAGTATTTT	CASSPIALAASTDTQYF
TRBJ2-5	.	.	TRBV10-3	TGTGCCATCAGTGAGTCAAGACTATTCTCCGCCGCAGAGACCCAGTACTTC	CAISESRLFSAAETQYF
TRBJ2-7	.	.	TRBV2	TGTGCCAGCAGTGATCGGGGGGCCTCCTACGAGCAGTACTTC	CASSDRGASYEQYF
TRBJ2-1	.	.	TRBV18	TGTGCCAGCTCACCGCCGGGAATACGTGACAATGAGCAGTTCTTC	CASSPPGIRDNEQFF
TRBJ2-7	.	TRBD1	TRBV19	TGTGCCAGTAGTCCCTCGACAGGGGTCCACGAGCAGTACTTC	CASSPSTGVHEQYF
TRBJ1-5	.	.	TRBV12-5	TGTGCTAGTGGTTTGGTACAGCGGTTTGACAATCAGCCCCAGCATTTT	CASGLVQRFDNQPQHF
TRBJ2-7	.	TRBD2	TRBV7-6	TGTGCCAGCAGCCGAGAAAGCGGGATCATGAGCGAGCAGTACTTC	CASSRESGIMSEQYF
TRBJ1-1	.	.	TRBV4-1	TGCGCCAGCAGCCGTCCGGCGGGCACTGAAGCTTTCTTT	CASSRPAGTEAFF
TRBJ2-1	.	.	TRBV20-1	TGCAGTGCGGCAGGGGTCCATGAGCAGTTCTTC	CSAAGVHEQFF
TRBJ2-7	.	TRBD2	TRBV19	TGTGCCAGTAGTTCAGGGACTAGCTCCTACGAGCAGTACTTC	CASSSGTSSYEQYF
TRBJ2-3	.	.	TRBV2	TGTGCCAGCAGTGAGGAGCTTCGAAGCACAGATACGCAGTATTTT	CASSEELRSTDTQYF
TRBJ1-5	few	TRBD1	TRBV7-9	TGTGCCAGCAGCTTGGACAGGGATAGCAATCAGCCCCAGCATTTT	CASSLDRDSNQPQHF